This T cell receptor (beta chain) was observed in a study of cytomegalovirus exposure and HLA in healthy donors. For the study at large: A prior analysis found more than 90 million unique TCR beta sequences from 150 million to 200 million T cells.

This CDR3 has 15 residues. The V gene's germline CDR1 is LNHDA and CDR2 SQIVND (reference sequence). The primer mix had 60 Vbeta and 13 Jbeta primers. Sequenced by immunoSEQ multiplex PCR; TCRdb stores in-frame clones only, minus some. This sample's table has roughly 50,000 clones. Concerning this clone itself: The target antigen is unknown.

At collection, donors were nominally healthy, but unrecorded immune exposures were probable. Study outcomes and limitations: Most TCRs appeared rarely, but some public TCRs recurred in many donors.

The sequencing sample was made of PBMCs. This receptor was taken from a male donor in good health and CMV-seropositive. This chain uses TRBV19 with TRBJ2-5; D possibly corresponds to TRBD1 (6 bases). Judging by the DNA end, TRBJ2-7 fits better; the J call may be wrong. The DNA for the CDR3 is TGTGCCAGTAGTAAGCGACAGGATCCCCCTTACGAGCAGTACTTC. It is translated as CASSKRQDPPYEQYF.